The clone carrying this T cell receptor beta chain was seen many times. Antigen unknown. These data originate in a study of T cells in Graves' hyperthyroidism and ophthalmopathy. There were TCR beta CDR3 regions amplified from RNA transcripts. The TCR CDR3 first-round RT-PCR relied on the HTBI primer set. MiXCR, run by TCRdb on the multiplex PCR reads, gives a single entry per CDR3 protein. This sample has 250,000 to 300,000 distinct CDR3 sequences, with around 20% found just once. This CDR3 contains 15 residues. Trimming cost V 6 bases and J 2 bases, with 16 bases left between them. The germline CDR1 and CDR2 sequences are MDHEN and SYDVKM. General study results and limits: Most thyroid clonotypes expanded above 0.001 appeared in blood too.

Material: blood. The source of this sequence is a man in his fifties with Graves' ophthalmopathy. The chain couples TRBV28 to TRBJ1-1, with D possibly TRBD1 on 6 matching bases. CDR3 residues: CASRPTQGSNTEAFF. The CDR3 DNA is TGTGCCAGCAGACCTACACAGGGCTCCAACACTGAAGCTTTCTTT.